These 9 T cell receptor beta chains share one sample of origin, sequenced in a study of CD8 T cells in Susac syndrome. When the RNA was reverse transcribed, random hexamers were used with an input of roughly 0.5 to 1 ug. Each CDR3 protein is one row after TCRdb ran MiXCR on the immunoSEQ multiplex PCR reads. The repertoire holds about 250,000 distinct CDR3 sequences, with about 93% as singletons. The sequenced material came from CD4+ T cells from PBMCs. The receptors stem from a human donor with multiple sclerosis.

V and J are TRBV4-1 and TRBJ2-4; no clear D. Germline loops: CDR1 MGHRA, CDR2 YSYEKL. The CDR3 totals 15 residues. V shed 0 bases and J shed 8 bases, with 14 bases lying between them. CDR3 amino acids: CASSQEYAGLDIQYF. The CDR3, as DNA: TGCGCCAGCAGCCAAGAATATGCAGGTTTGGACATTCAGTACTTC.

This clonotype was seen just once. The chain is built from TRBV23-1 and TRBJ1-1; 12 bases are a match to TRBD1. TRBV23-1 is sorted into the ORF group, with uncertain function. The V gene end was trimmed by 9 bases and the J gene end by 3 bases; junction bases not matched to a gene: 20. CDR3 length: 19 residues. This CDR3 reads CASHTGTGGAYFADTEAFF. For the CDR3, the DNA is TGCGCCAGTCACACAGGGACAGGGGGCGCTTATTTCGCTGACACTGAAGCTTTCTTT.

This clonotype was detected once. The chain carries TRBV29-1 and TRBJ2-1; D remains unclear. Trimming took 3 bases from V and 3 from J, leaving 9 bases between them. The CDR3 is 13 residues long. Germline assignment: CDR1 SQVTM and CDR2 ANQGSEA. The CDR3 DNA reads as TGCAGCGTTGATATGTGGGACTACAATGAGCAGTTCTTC. Residues: CSVDMWDYNEQFF.

The rearrangement uses TRBV12-3 or TRBV12-4 and TRBJ1-1; D is uncertain. V was clipped by 2 bases and J by 8 bases, with 12 bases between them. The CDR3 has 13 residues. CDR3: CASSLNGQTEAFF. CDR3 DNA sequence: TGTGCCAGCAGTTTAAATGGGCAGACCGAAGCTTTCTTT.

The chain combines TRBV7-2 with TRBJ2-5; a possible D gene is TRBD1 (5 bases). Germline V gene lookup returns CDR1 SGHTA and CDR2 FQGNSA. V lost 6 bases and J lost 2, with 10 bases in between. The CDR3 extends over 13 amino acids. The CDR3 spells CASRFSGQETQYF. The CDR3 region has the DNA TGTGCCAGCAGGTTTTCAGGGCAAGAGACCCAGTACTTC.

This chain links TRBV15 with TRBJ2-3; D gene uncertain. From germline, CDR1 is LNHNV and CDR2 YYDKDF (reference sequence). This CDR3 is 13 amino acids long. V dropped 6 bases and J dropped 0 bases, with 7 bases sitting between them. The CDR3 here is CATRTASTDTQYF. The CDR3 coding sequence is TGTGCCACCAGAACAGCGAGCACAGATACGCAGTATTTT.

The rearrangement links TRBV11-2 to TRBJ1-1; D uncertain. The V gene lost 8 bases and the J gene lost 1 base, with 17 bases spanning the gap. CDR1 and CDR2 from the germline V gene are SGHAT and FQNNGV. CDR3 length equals 15 residues. The CDR3 sequence: CASGPLPPRNTEAFF. In DNA, the CDR3 is TGTGCCAGCGGACCCTTACCTCCTCGGAACACTGAAGCTTTCTTT.

V gene TRBV12-3 or TRBV12-4 combines with J gene TRBJ2-3; D unclear. The CDR3 runs 14 residues. V lost 3 bases and J lost 6, with 13 bases in between. DNA for the CDR3: TGTGCCAGCAGTTTTCTTCGAGGTGGGGATACGCAGTATTTT. Its translation: CASSFLRGGDTQYF.

The chain employs TRBV18 and TRBJ1-2, with no clear D. Germline V gene data show CDR1 as KGHSH and CDR2 as LQKENI. The CDR3 spans 12 residues. V lost 3 bases and J 4 bases, leaving 6 bases between the germline ends. The CDR3 loop is CASSPDIYGYTF. CDR3 nucleotides: TGTGCCAGCTCACCCGATATCTATGGCTACACCTTC.